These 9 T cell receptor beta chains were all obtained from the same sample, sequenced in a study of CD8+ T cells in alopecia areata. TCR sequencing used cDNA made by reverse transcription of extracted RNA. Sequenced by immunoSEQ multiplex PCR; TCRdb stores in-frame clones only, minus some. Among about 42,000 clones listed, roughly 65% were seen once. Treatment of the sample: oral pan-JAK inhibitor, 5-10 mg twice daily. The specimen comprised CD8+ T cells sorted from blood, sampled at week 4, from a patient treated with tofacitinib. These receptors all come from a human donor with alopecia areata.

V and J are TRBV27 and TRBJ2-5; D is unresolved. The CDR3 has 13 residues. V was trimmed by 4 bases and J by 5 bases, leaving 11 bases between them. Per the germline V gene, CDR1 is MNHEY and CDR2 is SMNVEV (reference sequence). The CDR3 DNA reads TGTGCCAGCAGTTCTACAGTGACGGAGACCCAGTACTTC. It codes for CASSSTVTETQYF.

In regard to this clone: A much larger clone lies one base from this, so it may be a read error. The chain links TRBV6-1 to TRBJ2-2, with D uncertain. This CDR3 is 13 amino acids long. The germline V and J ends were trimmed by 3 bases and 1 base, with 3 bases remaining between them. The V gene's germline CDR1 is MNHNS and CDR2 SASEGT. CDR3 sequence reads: CASSDRNTGELFF. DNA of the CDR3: TGTGCCAGCAGTGACAGGAACACCGGGGAGCTGTTTTTT.

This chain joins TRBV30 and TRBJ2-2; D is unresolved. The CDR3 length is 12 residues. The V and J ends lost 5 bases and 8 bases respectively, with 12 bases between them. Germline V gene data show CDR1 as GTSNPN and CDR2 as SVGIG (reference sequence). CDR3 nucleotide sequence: TGTGCCTGGCGGCCTCTGGGAGGGGAGCTGTTTTTT. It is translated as CAWRPLGGELFF.

For the CDR3, the DNA is TGTGCCAGCAGTGAAATACAGCGAGATGGCTACACCTTC. This codes for CASSEIQRDGYTF. This chain connects TRBV2 to TRBJ1-2, with D unclear. This CDR3 region has 13 residues. Looked up from germline, CDR1 is SNHLY and CDR2 is FYNNEI. Trimming left V 2 bases short and J 6 bases short, with 10 bases between.

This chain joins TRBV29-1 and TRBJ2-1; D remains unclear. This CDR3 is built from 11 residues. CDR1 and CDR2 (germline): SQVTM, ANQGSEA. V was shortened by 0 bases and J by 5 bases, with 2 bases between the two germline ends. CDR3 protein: CSVEENNEQFF. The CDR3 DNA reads TGCAGCGTTGAAGAGAACAATGAGCAGTTCTTC.

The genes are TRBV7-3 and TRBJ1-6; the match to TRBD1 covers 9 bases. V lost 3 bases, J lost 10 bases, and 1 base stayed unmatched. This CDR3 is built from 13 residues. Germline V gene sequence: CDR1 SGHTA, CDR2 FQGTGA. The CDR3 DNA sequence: TGTGCCAGCAGCTTGGGACAGGGATCACCCCTCCACTTT. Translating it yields CASSLGQGSPLHF.

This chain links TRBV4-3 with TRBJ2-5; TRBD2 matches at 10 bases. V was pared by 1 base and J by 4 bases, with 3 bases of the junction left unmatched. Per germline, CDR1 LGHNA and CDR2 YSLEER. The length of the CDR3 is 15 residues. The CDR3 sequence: CASSQALAGVETQYF. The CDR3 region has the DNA TGCGCCAGCAGCCAAGCCCTAGCGGGAGTAGAGACCCAGTACTTC.

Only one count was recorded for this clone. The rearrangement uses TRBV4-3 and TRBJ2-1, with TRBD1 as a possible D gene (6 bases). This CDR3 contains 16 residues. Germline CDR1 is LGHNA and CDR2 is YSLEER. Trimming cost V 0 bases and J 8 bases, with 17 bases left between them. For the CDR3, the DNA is TGCGCCAGCAGCCAAGAACGTCTTGGGGGCCGATATGAGCAGTTCTTC. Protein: CASSQERLGGRYEQFF.

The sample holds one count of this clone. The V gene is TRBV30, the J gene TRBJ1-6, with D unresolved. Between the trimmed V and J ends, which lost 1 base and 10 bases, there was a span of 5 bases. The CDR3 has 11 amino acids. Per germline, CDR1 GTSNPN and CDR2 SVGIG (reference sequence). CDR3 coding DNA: TGTGCCTGGAGTGAGGAATCACCCCTCCACTTT. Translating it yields CAWSEESPLHF.